The T cell receptor beta chain under discussion was sequenced for a study of T cells in Graves' hyperthyroidism and ophthalmopathy. As to this clonotype: Its antigen is currently unknown.

Overall study findings and caveats: Prediction of ophthalmopathy progression came a median approximately 6 months pre-onset.

Disease duration was under 3 months in the ophthalmopathy patients, who also had a Clinical Activity Score of at least 3 and a NOSPECS grade of at least 4. It was RNA transcripts that yielded the amplified TCR beta CDR3 regions. A set of HTBI primers served as the primers for a first-round RT-PCR of the TCR CDR3. TCRdb passed the multiplex PCR reads through MiXCR, listing each CDR3 protein once. This table has about 640,000 distinct CDR3 sequences, less than 25% appearing once. The TCR sequence derives from a man younger than 45 with Graves' ophthalmopathy. Sample: blood.

CDR3 sequence: CASSYLGLSDAYEQYF. The CDR3 DNA reads TGCGCCAGCAGCTACCTCGGACTATCAGACGCTTACGAGCAGTACTTC. This sequence joins TRBV5-1 and TRBJ2-7, with D maybe TRBD2 (6 bases). V was pared by 3 bases and J by 4 bases, with 20 bases between. Germline CDR1 SGHRS, CDR2 YFSETQ. This CDR3 is built from 16 residues.